What follows are 32 T cell receptor beta chains derived from one specimen sequenced in a study of PD-1 blockade in classical Hodgkin lymphoma. Specified time point: cycle 4 day 1 (C4D1), after 5 to 7 weeks of nivolumab. All patients relapsed after autologous stem cell transplantation, and brentuximab vedotin exposure varied. Method: immunoSEQ multiplex PCR; TCRdb's copy keeps in-frame clones and lacks some. The sample has approximately 29,000 clones; around 77% are singletons. The sample consisted of peripheral blood mononuclear cells (PBMCs), taken before the fourth cycle of nivolumab. The receptors here all came from a human donor with classical Hodgkin lymphoma.

The V and J genes are TRBV5-1 and TRBJ1-1, with a weak D call TRBD1 (5 bases). The CDR3 totals 14 residues. CDR1 SGHRS and CDR2 YFSETQ come from the germline V gene. Trimming removed 0 bases at V and 5 bases at J, with 11 bases between. The CDR3 loop reads CASSLGDGRTEAFF. CDR3 sequence (DNA): TGCGCCAGCAGCTTGGGGGACGGTCGGACTGAAGCTTTCTTT.

This chain links TRBV30 with TRBJ2-5, with no clear D. The germline V gene has CDR1 GTSNPN and CDR2 SVGIG (reference sequence). The CDR3 length is 11 residues. Trimming stripped 0 bases from V and 5 bases from J, with 4 bases between. As DNA, the CDR3 is TGTGCCTGGAGTGTACGTGAGACCCAGTACTTC. This sequence encodes CAWSVRETQYF.

This clone was seen only a few times. CDR3 sequence (DNA): TGTGCCAGCAGCGGGGAATTATACAATGAGCAGTTCTTC. Translated: CASSGELYNEQFF. This chain connects TRBV11-2 to TRBJ2-1; D gene ambiguous. The CDR3 has 13 amino acids. Germline CDR1 SGHAT, CDR2 FQNNGV. Between the trimmed V and J ends, which lost 5 bases and 4 bases, there was a span of 9 bases. Filled out from reference TRBV11-2 and TRBJ2-1, the complete variable domain reads EAGVAQSPRYKIIEKRQSVAFWCNPISGHATLYWYQQILGQGPKLLIQFQNNGVVDDSQLPKDRFSAERLKGVDSTLKIQPAKLEDSAVYLCASSGELYNEQFFGPGTRLTVL.

This clone was seen more than once but under ten times. The rearrangement uses TRBV27 and TRBJ1-2; 12 bases line up with TRBD1. The CDR3 is 16 amino acids. CDR1 is MNHEY and CDR2 is SMNVEV in the germline V gene (reference sequence). Germline trimming cut 6 bases from V and 7 bases from J; bases unmatched to any gene: 12. The CDR3 nucleotides read TGTGCCAGCAGCAACACCGGGGGACAGGGGGCTGGTGGCTACACCTTC. This translates into CASSNTGGQGAGGYTF.

This clone was recorded only once. In DNA, the CDR3 is TGTGCCAGCTCTGCCGGGGCGCAAGAGACCCAGTACTTC. Its protein product is CASSAGAQETQYF. The V and J genes are TRBV18 and TRBJ2-5; D tentatively reads TRBD1 or TRBD2 (5 bases each). V lost 6 bases and J lost 2, with 10 bases in between. CDR1 KGHSH and CDR2 LQKENI come from the germline V gene. The CDR3 spans 13 residues.

The rearrangement links TRBV5-1 to TRBJ2-2; 7 bases map to TRBD1. Germline V gene lookup returns CDR1 SGHRS and CDR2 YFSETQ. Trimming cost V 3 bases and J 4 bases; bases outside gene matches: 6. This CDR3 is 15 amino acids long. CDR3 sequence reads: CASSSGQTSTGELFF. DNA for the CDR3: TGCGCCAGCAGCTCGGGACAGACGAGCACCGGGGAGCTGTTTTTT.

The V and J genes are TRBV28 and TRBJ1-2; 8 bases fit TRBD1. This CDR3 has 14 residues. The germline CDR1 and CDR2 sequences are MDHEN and SYDVKM. With V trimmed by 5 bases and J by 3 bases, 5 bases remained unmatched. CDR3 loop: CASSRQGQHYGYTF. The DNA of the CDR3 is TGTGCCAGCAGTCGACAGGGGCAGCACTATGGCTACACCTTC.

With respect to this clone: The germline gene is not matched at one end of the junction; a read error may be the cause. This chain links TRBV6-1 with TRBJ2-5, with D possibly matching TRBD2 (6 bases). The CDR3 has 15 residues. CDR1 MNHNS and CDR2 SASEGT come from the germline V gene. CDR3 DNA sequence: TGTGCCACCAGTGGCTCGGAGGGGTACCAAGAGACCCAGTACTTC. Its translation: CATSGSEGYQETQYF.

The rearrangement uses TRBV29-1 and TRBJ2-1; 13 nucleotides match TRBD2. The ends lost 1 base at V and 7 bases at J; junction bases unmatched: 4. The germline CDR1 and CDR2 sequences are SQVTM and ANQGSEA. This CDR3 comprises 15 residues. The CDR3 nucleotides read TGCAGCGTTGAAGGGACTAGCGGGAGTAATAATGAGCAGTTCTTC. This gives the protein CSVEGTSGSNNEQFF.

Written as DNA, the CDR3 is TGTGCCAGCAGCACAGGACAGGCGGAGTCCTATGGCTACACCTTC. It translates to CASSTGQAESYGYTF. The chain is built from TRBV7-2 and TRBJ1-2; 7 nucleotides agree with TRBD1. CDR3 size: 15 residues. Germline V gene data show CDR1 as SGHTA and CDR2 as FQGNSA. V was clipped by 5 bases and J by 4 bases; unmatched bases: 10.

The rearrangement joins TRBV6-1 to TRBJ2-2, with D unresolved. The CDR3 loop spans 13 amino acids. Germline V lookup: CDR1 MNHNS, CDR2 SASEGT. Trimming shortened V by 6 bases and J by 7 bases, and 12 bases separated the two germline ends. This chain's CDR3 is CASSNNWGGELFF. The CDR3 DNA sequence: TGTGCCAGCAGCAACAATTGGGGCGGGGAGCTGTTTTTT.

The chain recombines TRBV7-2 with TRBJ2-1; the D is unclear. Germline V gene lookup returns CDR1 SGHTA and CDR2 FQGNSA. The CDR3 is 12 residues long. V lost 8 bases to trimming and J lost 1 base, with 6 bases between them. The CDR3: CASCQSYNEQFF. The CDR3 nucleotides are TGTGCCAGCTGCCAGTCCTACAATGAGCAGTTCTTC.

The rearrangement uses TRBV6-4 and TRBJ2-1; 9 positions match TRBD2. Per germline, CDR1 MRHNA and CDR2 SNTAGT. The V and J ends lost 3 bases and 8 bases, in that order; junction bases with no gene match: 8. The CDR3 is 15 amino acids. The DNA for the CDR3 is TGTGCCAGCAGTGAAGTAGCGGGAGCTATGGATGAGCAGTTCTTC. It yields the protein CASSEVAGAMDEQFF.

This chain links TRBV18 with TRBJ2-7; D not resolved. This CDR3 region has 14 residues. Trimming cost V 3 bases and J 2 bases, with 11 bases left between them. From germline, CDR1 is KGHSH and CDR2 LQKENI. CDR3 coding DNA: TGTGCCAGCTCACCGGAACAGCTCCCCTACGAGCAGTACTTC. Translation: CASSPEQLPYEQYF.

The genes are TRBV9 and TRBJ2-3, with 8 bases identical to TRBD2. Germline CDR1 is SGDLS and CDR2 is YYNGEE. This CDR3 comprises 15 residues. J lost 0 bases, V lost 4 bases, and 4 bases had no gene match. The CDR3 DNA reads as TGTGCCAGCAGCCAAACTAGCGGAAGCACAGATACGCAGTATTTT. Translation: CASSQTSGSTDTQYF.

CDR3: CASSLEGTGELFF. CDR3 nucleotide sequence: TGTGCCAGCAGCTTAGAAGGGACCGGGGAGCTGTTTTTT. The chain combines TRBV7-9 with TRBJ2-2, with unresolved D. CDR1 is SEHNR, CDR2 FQNEAQ, per germline (reference sequence). The CDR3 sequence is 13 residues long. Trimming took 1 base from V and 5 from J, leaving 5 bases between them.

This clone was recorded a few times. V is TRBV28 and J is TRBJ2-1, with D possibly being TRBD2 (6 bases). The CDR3 totals 15 residues. Looked up from germline, CDR1 is MDHEN and CDR2 is SYDVKM. Trimming removed 1 base at V and 1 base at J, with 8 bases between. CDR3 sequence (DNA): TGTGCCAGCAGTTTATCGCGGGGTTCCTACAATGAGCAGTTCTTC. It specifies CASSLSRGSYNEQFF.

The chain links TRBV28 to TRBJ1-4; 8 positions agree with TRBD1. The CDR3 length is 18 residues. After removal of 1 base from V and 6 bases from J, the junction contained 13 bases not matched to a gene. Germline CDR1 MDHEN, CDR2 SYDVKM. CDR3 region: CASSLFMAGGEGDEKLFF. The CDR3, as DNA: TGTGCCAGCAGTTTATTTATGGCAGGGGGCGAAGGGGATGAAAAACTGTTTTTT.

The V call is TRBV2, the J call TRBJ1-4, with 8 bases that match TRBD1. V dropped 6 bases and J dropped 5; count of bases not matched to a gene: 17. From germline, CDR1 is SNHLY and CDR2 FYNNEI. The CDR3 has 18 residues. CDR3 coding DNA: TGTGCCAGCAGCAACCAGCGACAGGGGTCGCTCAGGAATGAAAAACTGTTTTTT. Translation gives CASSNQRQGSLRNEKLFF.

V and J are TRBV5-1 and TRBJ2-2; 9 positions agree with TRBD2. The junction had 7 bases not matched to a gene; V was cut back by 0 bases and J by 4 bases. The CDR3 spans 17 residues. The germline CDR1 and CDR2 sequences are SGHRS and YFSETQ. The CDR3 spells CASSLAKLAGTTGELFF. CDR3 bases: TGCGCCAGCAGCTTGGCCAAACTAGCGGGTACCACCGGGGAGCTGTTTTTT.

This sequence joins TRBV18 and TRBJ1-2; 10 nucleotides line up with TRBD1. This CDR3 is 14 amino acids long. The V gene's germline CDR1 is KGHSH and CDR2 LQKENI. V gave up 4 bases and J gave up 3 bases; unmatched junction bases: 2. CDR3 sequence (DNA): TGTGCCAGCTCACACGGACAGGGGGACTATGGCTACACCTTC. Translating it yields CASSHGQGDYGYTF.

This clone appeared once. The chain has TRBV6-1 and TRBJ1-1, with D possibly matching TRBD1 (5 bases). V was shortened by 1 base and J by 0 bases, with 18 bases between the two germline ends. The CDR3 covers 18 residues. The germline V gene has CDR1 MNHNS and CDR2 SASEGT. This chain's CDR3 is CASSEEMLFGGMNTEAFF. The CDR3 bases are TGTGCCAGCAGTGAAGAAATGTTATTCGGGGGGATGAACACTGAAGCTTTCTTT.

The V gene is TRBV5-1, the J gene TRBJ2-2; 7 bases agree with TRBD2. After removal of 2 bases from V and 0 bases from J, the junction contained 1 base not matched to a gene. Germline CDR1 SGHRS, CDR2 YFSETQ. This CDR3 has 15 amino acids. The CDR3 loop reads CASSLGTTNTGELFF. CDR3 bases: TGCGCCAGCAGCTTAGGGACTACGAACACCGGGGAGCTGTTTTTT.

The chain uses TRBV18 and TRBJ2-1; D is uncertain. The V gene's germline CDR1 is KGHSH and CDR2 LQKENI. The CDR3 length is 13 residues. V lost 4 bases to trimming and J lost 6 bases, with 10 bases between them. This CDR3 is CASSLGPSNEQFF. DNA for the CDR3: TGTGCCAGCTCACTGGGCCCGTCCAATGAGCAGTTCTTC.

The CDR3, as DNA: TGTGCCAGCAGCCCGGACGGCGAGCAGTACTTC. As protein: CASSPDGEQYF. The chain is built from TRBV7-9 and TRBJ2-7; D ambiguous. Trimming took 5 bases from V and 6 from J, leaving 8 bases between them. CDR1 and CDR2 (germline): SEHNR, FQNEAQ (reference sequence). CDR3 length: 11 residues.

The chain is built from TRBV6-1 and TRBJ2-5, with 7 bases lining up with TRBD2. The CDR3 has 12 amino acids. Germline CDR1 MNHNS, CDR2 SASEGT. V gave up 11 bases and J gave up 4 bases; unmatched junction bases: 7. The CDR3 DNA reads TGTGCCGCGGGAGTTAGTTTAGAGACCCAGTACTTC. It encodes CAAGVSLETQYF.

This sequence joins TRBV2 and TRBJ2-1, with 9 bases lining up with TRBD1. Trimming at V came to 6 bases and at J to 6 bases, leaving 6 bases not matched to a gene. CDR3 length: 14 amino acids. Per the germline V gene, CDR1 is SNHLY and CDR2 is FYNNEI. This chain's CDR3 is CASRRTGAFNEQFF. The CDR3 DNA reads as TGTGCCAGCAGGCGGACAGGGGCGTTCAATGAGCAGTTCTTC.

This clone came up a few times. This chain joins TRBV29-1 and TRBJ1-1; D gene uncertain. Per germline, CDR1 SQVTM and CDR2 ANQGSEA. V was shortened by 2 bases and J by 0 bases, with 4 bases between the two germline ends. This CDR3 spans 12 amino acids. The CDR3: CSVELLNTEAFF. CDR3 DNA: TGCAGCGTTGAATTACTGAACACTGAAGCTTTCTTT. The full variable domain, with the rest looked up from reference TRBV29-1 and TRBJ1-1, is SAVISQKPSRDICQRGTSLTIQCQVDSQVTMMFWYRQQPGQSLTLIATANQGSEATYESGFVIDKFPISRPNLTFSTLTVSNMSPEDSSIYLCSVELLNTEAFFGQGTRLTVV.

This sequence joins TRBV10-3 and TRBJ2-7, with 9 bases matching TRBD2. Germline assignment: CDR1 ENHRY and CDR2 SYGVKD. The length of the CDR3 is 15 residues. The junction had 3 bases not matched to a gene; V was cut back by 0 bases and J by 3 bases. The CDR3 nucleotides read TGTGCCATCAGTGAGTCTGGCGGGAGGGGCTACGAGCAGTACTTC. It yields the protein CAISESGGRGYEQYF.

The V and J genes are TRBV5-1 and TRBJ2-2; 9 bases map to TRBD1. This CDR3 has 14 residues. Looked up from germline, CDR1 is SGHRS and CDR2 is YFSETQ. V was clipped by 4 bases and J by 5 bases; unmatched bases: 3. The CDR3 spells CASSGTGTTGELFF. The DNA for the CDR3 is TGCGCCAGCAGCGGGACAGGGACTACCGGGGAGCTGTTTTTT.

The V gene is TRBV28, the J gene TRBJ1-2, with 7 bases fitting TRBD1. In germline, CDR1 is MDHEN, CDR2 SYDVKM. The CDR3 totals 12 residues. The trim removed 2 bases at V and 7 bases at J, leaving 1 base unmatched. The CDR3 reads CASSLTGVGYTF. The CDR3 nucleotides are TGTGCCAGCAGTTTAACAGGGGTTGGCTACACCTTC.

Only one count was recorded for this clone. The rearrangement joins TRBV23-1 to TRBJ2-5; no clear D gene. The tail of the sequence fits TRBJ2-7 better, so the J call may be wrong. TRBV23-1 is treated as an ORF (open reading frame) with a function not yet certain. The CDR3 spans 16 residues. CDR3 in amino acids: CASSPPLGMASYEQYF. DNA for the CDR3: TGCGCCAGCAGTCCCCCCCTGGGGATGGCCTCCTACGAGCAGTACTTC.